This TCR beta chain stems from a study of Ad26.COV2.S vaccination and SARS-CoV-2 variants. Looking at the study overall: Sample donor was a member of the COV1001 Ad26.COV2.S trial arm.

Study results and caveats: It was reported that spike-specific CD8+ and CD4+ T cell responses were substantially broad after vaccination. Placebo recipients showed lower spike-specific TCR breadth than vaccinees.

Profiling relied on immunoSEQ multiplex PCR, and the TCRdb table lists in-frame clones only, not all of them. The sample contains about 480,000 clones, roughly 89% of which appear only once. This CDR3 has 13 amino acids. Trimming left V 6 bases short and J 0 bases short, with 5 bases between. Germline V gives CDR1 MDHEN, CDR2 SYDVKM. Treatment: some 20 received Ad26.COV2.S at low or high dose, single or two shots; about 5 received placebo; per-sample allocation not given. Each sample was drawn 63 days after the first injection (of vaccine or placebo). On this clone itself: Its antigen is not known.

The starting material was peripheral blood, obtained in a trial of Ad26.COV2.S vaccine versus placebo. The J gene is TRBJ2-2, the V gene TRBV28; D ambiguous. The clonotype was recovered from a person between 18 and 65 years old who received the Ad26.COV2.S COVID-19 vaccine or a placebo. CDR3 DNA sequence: TGTGCCAGCAGCGATCCGAACACCGGGGAGCTGTTTTTT. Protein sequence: CASSDPNTGELFF.